This TCR beta chain emerged from a study of blood T cell repertoires in COVID-19. Original processing methods: Amplification of reference gene primers provided the estimated nucleated cell counts. Method: immunoSEQ multiplex PCR; TCRdb's copy keeps in-frame clones and lacks some. The DNA gave D and trimming, while V, J and clone size come from that table. This sample has 100,000 to 150,000 clones, with 70% to 85% found just once. Per the germline V gene, CDR1 is SGHTS and CDR2 is YDEGEE. The V gene lost 3 bases and the J gene lost 4 bases, with 14 bases spanning the gap. The CDR3 length is 15 residues.

The rearrangement links TRBV5-8 to TRBJ2-1; a weak D match, TRBD2 (5 bases). The sequence derives from a man aged 50-59 years with acute or convalescent COVID-19. Sequenced input: peripheral blood. The CDR3 loop reads CASSSVFRGYNEQFF. The CDR3 DNA reads TGTGCCAGCAGCTCCGTCTTTCGGGGATACAATGAGCAGTTCTTC.